One sample yielded the 18 T cell receptor beta chains listed below, sequenced in a study of T cells in Graves' hyperthyroidism and ophthalmopathy. TCR beta CDR3 regions were amplified from RNA transcripts. First-round RT-PCR of the TCR CDR3 relied on the HTBI primer set. TCRdb reanalysed the multiplex PCR reads using MiXCR and keeps one entry per CDR3 protein. The table has approximately 720,000 distinct CDR3 sequences, approximately 19% seen once. The sequenced sample consisted of blood. The receptors here all came from a woman in her forties or fifties with Graves' hyperthyroidism that later progressed to Graves' ophthalmopathy.

The table lists this clonotype with a few counts. The chain couples TRBV30 to TRBJ2-7; TRBD1 might be the D (5 bases). The CDR3 length is 13 residues. Germline V gene sequence: CDR1 GTSNPN, CDR2 SVGIG (reference sequence). V dropped 7 bases and J dropped 2 bases, with 15 bases sitting between them. CDR3 in DNA: TGTGCCTATCAACAGGCGCCAACCTACGAGCAGTACTTC. This translates into CAYQQAPTYEQYF.

This clonotype was seen a few times. The chain joins TRBV19 to TRBJ1-2; 8 bases line up with TRBD1. CDR3 length: 15 residues. The J segment lost 3 bases and the V segment lost 4 bases, leaving 7 bases of the junction unmatched. Germline CDR1 reads LNHDA; CDR2 reads SQIVND (reference sequence). In DNA form, the CDR3 reads TGTGCCAGTAGTACACGGACAGGGTGGGACTATGGCTACACCTTC. Protein sequence: CASSTRTGWDYGYTF.

The chain carries TRBV20-1 and TRBJ1-2, with 7 bases that match TRBD1. V shed 0 bases and J 4 bases; nucleotides not matched to a gene: 8. The germline V gene has CDR1 DFQATT and CDR2 SNEGSKA (reference sequence). The CDR3 sequence is 15 residues long. In nucleotides, the CDR3 is TGCAGTGCTAGAGAGGGAGGGGGCAGAGTCTATGGCTACACCTTC. This sequence encodes CSAREGGGRVYGYTF.

This clonotype has at least ten counts. The gene calls are TRBV12-3 or TRBV12-4 and TRBJ1-2; D ambiguous. V was trimmed by 8 bases and J by 4 bases, leaving 23 bases between them. This CDR3 region has 16 residues. The CDR3 is CASAYTETSNRYGYTF. The CDR3 nucleotides are TGTGCCAGCGCCTACACGGAAACGTCGAATCGCTATGGCTACACCTTC.

This clonotype was seen many times. The chain employs TRBV29-1 and TRBJ2-1, with TRBD2 as a possible D gene (7 bases). The CDR3 sequence is 14 residues long. Germline V gene lookup returns CDR1 SQVTM and CDR2 ANQGSEA. V shed 0 bases and J shed 6 bases, with 12 bases lying between them. CDR3 in amino acids: CSVEEGGGLNEQFF. Here the CDR3 DNA reads TGCAGCGTTGAAGAAGGCGGGGGCCTCAATGAGCAGTTCTTC.

This clonotype was recorded at least ten times. The rearrangement joins TRBV5-1 to TRBJ2-3; 11 nucleotides agree with TRBD2. V was clipped by 3 bases and J by 0 bases; unmatched bases: 9. The germline V gene has CDR1 SGHRS and CDR2 YFSETQ. This CDR3 contains 18 residues. CDR3 sequence: CASSSGLAGSSSTDTQYF. The CDR3 coding sequence is TGCGCCAGCAGCTCCGGACTAGCGGGTTCCTCTAGCACAGATACGCAGTATTTT.

The gene calls are TRBV9 and TRBJ1-5; no firm D call. The CDR3 spans 14 residues. CDR1 SGDLS and CDR2 YYNGEE come from the germline V gene. Deletions cut 4 bases from V and 3 bases from J, with 11 bases between. CDR3 region: CASSSGGLNQPQHF. The DNA for the CDR3 is TGTGCCAGCAGCTCCGGTGGACTCAATCAGCCCCAGCATTTT.

This clonotype was counted ten times or more. The chain carries TRBV3-1 and TRBJ2-3; 8 bases align to TRBD1. Looked up from germline, CDR1 is LGHDT and CDR2 is YNNKEL (reference sequence). CDR3 length: 14 residues. V lost 7 bases, J lost 3 bases, and 6 bases stayed unmatched. The CDR3 loop is CASTTGQGTDTQYF. In DNA, the CDR3 is TGTGCCAGCACCACCGGACAGGGTACAGATACGCAGTATTTT.

There are many counts of this clonotype. The rearrangement links TRBV3-1 to TRBJ1-2; possibly TRBD1 for D (6 bases). The CDR3 contains 13 residues. CDR1 and CDR2 (germline): LGHDT, YNNKEL (reference sequence). Trimming stripped 0 bases from V and 8 bases from J, with 10 bases between. CDR3 coding DNA: TGTGCCAGCAGCCAAGACGGACAGCGGGGCTACACCTTC. It translates to CASSQDGQRGYTF. Complete variable domain (other parts from reference TRBV3-1 and TRBJ1-2): DTAVSQTPKYLVTQMGNDKSIKCEQNLGHDTMYWYKQDSKKFLKIMFSYNNKELIINETVPNRFSPKSPDKAHLNLHINSLELGDSAVYFCASSQDGQRGYTFGSGTRLTVV.

In this sample, this clonotype turned up many times. The V gene is TRBV3-1, the J gene TRBJ1-2, with D perhaps TRBD1 (5 bases). The germline V gene encodes CDR1 LGHDT and CDR2 YNNKEL (reference sequence). The CDR3 runs 16 residues. The V end lost 0 bases, the J end lost 4 bases, and 15 bases lay between the germline ends. CDR3 sequence (DNA): TGTGCCAGCAGCCAAGATAGAGGACAACGACCCTATGGCTACACCTTC. It codes for CASSQDRGQRPYGYTF.

This clonotype was seen repeatedly, ten times or more. The chain couples TRBV20-1 to TRBJ2-7; TRBD1 agrees at 11 bases. CDR3 length: 16 amino acids. J lost 4 bases, V lost 0 bases, and 8 bases had no gene match. Germline V CDR1 and CDR2: DFQATT, SNEGSKA (reference sequence). As DNA, the CDR3 is TGCAGTGCTAGAGATCCGGGACAGGGGGTAGGGTACGAGCAGTACTTC. This sequence encodes CSARDPGQGVGYEQYF.

The chain uses TRBV2 and TRBJ2-6; 9 positions match TRBD1. From germline, CDR1 is SNHLY and CDR2 FYNNEI. CDR3 length: 17 residues. The J segment lost 4 bases and the V segment lost 6 bases, leaving 10 bases of the junction unmatched. The chain's CDR3 is CASSLDRGSAGANVLTF. For the CDR3, the DNA is TGTGCCAGCAGCTTGGACAGGGGATCAGCCGGGGCCAACGTCCTGACTTTC.

This clonotype was observed once. It may be a read error: a sequence one base away is much more abundant. The chain employs TRBV19 and TRBJ1-1; TRBD1 matches 11 bases. Trimming cost V 6 bases and J 3 bases; bases outside gene matches: 6. The length of the CDR3 is 15 residues. The germline gives CDR1 LNHDA, CDR2 SQIVND (reference sequence). The CDR3 spells CASRDRGRGYTEAFF. For the CDR3, the DNA is TGTGCCAGTAGGGACAGGGGGCGAGGGTACACTGAAGCTTTCTTT.

A few counts support this clonotype. The rearrangement links TRBV24-1 to TRBJ2-2, with D possibly matching TRBD2 (5 bases). Germline values: CDR1 KGHDR, CDR2 SFDVKD. The CDR3 has 14 amino acids. V was trimmed by 7 bases and J by 0 bases, leaving 8 bases between them. CDR3 residues: CATRSGPNTGELFF. The CDR3 DNA follows: TGTGCCACCAGAAGCGGACCGAACACCGGGGAGCTGTTTTTT.

Ten or more counts support this clonotype. This chain links TRBV5-5 with TRBJ1-1; D remains unclear. The V end lost 2 bases, the J end lost 0 bases, and 8 bases lay between the germline ends. The CDR3 totals 14 residues. The germline V gene encodes CDR1 SGHKS and CDR2 YYEKEE (reference sequence). The CDR3 reads CASSFGRVNTEAFF. CDR3 bases: TGTGCCAGCAGCTTCGGACGGGTGAACACTGAAGCTTTCTTT. Variable domain in full (rest from reference TRBV5-5 and TRBJ1-1): DAGVTQSPTHLIKTRGQQVTLRCSPISGHKSVSWYQQVLGQGPQFIFQYYEKEERGRGNFPDRFSARQFPNYSSELNVNALLLGDSALYLCASSFGRVNTEAFFGQGTRLTVV.

Concerning this clonotype: One junction end does not reproduce the germline sequence, and a read error may be involved. The V and J genes are TRBV5-1 and TRBJ2-5; 8 bases line up with TRBD2. The CDR3 covers 14 residues. Germline lookup yields CDR1 SGHRS and CDR2 YFSETQ. CDR3 residues: CVSSHGGAGETQYF. CDR3 DNA sequence: TGCGTCAGCAGCCACGGGGGGGCCGGTGAGACCCAGTACTTC.

This clonotype came up a few times. The chain joins TRBV6-2 or TRBV6-3 to TRBJ1-5; possible D gene TRBD1, 5 bases. Germline V lookup: CDR1 MNHEY, CDR2 SVGEGT. With 0 bases removed from V and 3 bases from J, the gap between germline ends came to 15 bases. This CDR3 is built from 17 residues. DNA for the CDR3: TGTGCCAGCAGTTACTCGATTGGGGCCGTACCCAATCAGCCCCAGCATTTT. Amino acid sequence: CASSYSIGAVPNQPQHF.

This clonotype was seen more than once but under ten times. The rearrangement joins TRBV6-1 to TRBJ2-2, with D possibly being TRBD1 (6 bases). Germline CDR1 is MNHNS and CDR2 is SASEGT. V lost 4 bases to trimming and J lost 6 bases, with 21 bases between them. This CDR3 has 17 amino acids. The CDR3 here is CASSALWGPGRSGELFF. Here the CDR3 DNA reads TGTGCCAGCAGTGCCCTTTGGGGGCCGGGCAGGTCCGGGGAGCTGTTTTTT.